Sequencing of this T cell receptor beta chain was carried out in a study of T cells expressing NK-cell markers. TCRdb processed the 5' RACE reads again and assigns one entry to each CDR3 protein, with no DNA. Its listing shows about 410,000 distinct CDR3 sequences. This CDR3 is 19 amino acids long. CDR1 SGHRS and CDR2 YFSETQ come from the germline V gene. The material sequenced was blood T cells: a sorted CD56 or NKG2C T cell subset, CD4+ or CD8+ T cells, or bulk PBMC T cells (not recorded which). This TCR derives from a woman aged 45-59 years in good health. The genes are TRBV5-1 and TRBJ2-1; the D call of TRBD1 rests on TCRdb alone, since no DNA is present to check it. The CDR3: CASRRRGQGLKSSYNEQFF.